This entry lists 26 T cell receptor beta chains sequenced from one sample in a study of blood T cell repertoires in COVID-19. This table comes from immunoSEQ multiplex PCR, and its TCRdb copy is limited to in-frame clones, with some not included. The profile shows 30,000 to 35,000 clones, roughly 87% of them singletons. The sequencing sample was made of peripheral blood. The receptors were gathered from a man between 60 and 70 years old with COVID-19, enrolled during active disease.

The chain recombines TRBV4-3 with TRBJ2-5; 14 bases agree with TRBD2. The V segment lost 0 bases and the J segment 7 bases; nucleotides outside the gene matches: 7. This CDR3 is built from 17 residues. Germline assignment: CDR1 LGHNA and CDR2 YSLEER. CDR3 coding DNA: TGCGCCAGCAGCCAAGATGGCGGGACTAGCGGGAGTGGGACCCAGTACTTC. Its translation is CASSQDGGTSGSGTQYF.

CDR3 in DNA: TGTGCCAGCAGAGATATTGGACTAGCGGGAGCATTCAATGAGCAGTTCTTC. It specifies CASRDIGLAGAFNEQFF. This rearrangement joins TRBV2 to TRBJ2-1; 13 positions agree with TRBD2. The germline V gene encodes CDR1 SNHLY and CDR2 FYNNEI. The CDR3 totals 17 residues. V was clipped by 6 bases and J by 6 bases; unmatched bases: 11.

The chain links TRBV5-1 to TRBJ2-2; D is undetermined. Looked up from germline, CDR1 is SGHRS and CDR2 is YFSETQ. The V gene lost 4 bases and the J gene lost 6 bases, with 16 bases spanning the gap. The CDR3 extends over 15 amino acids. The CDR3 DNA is TGCGCCAGCAGCCTAATGACTGGTTCTTCCGGGGAGCTGTTTTTT. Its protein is CASSLMTGSSGELFF.

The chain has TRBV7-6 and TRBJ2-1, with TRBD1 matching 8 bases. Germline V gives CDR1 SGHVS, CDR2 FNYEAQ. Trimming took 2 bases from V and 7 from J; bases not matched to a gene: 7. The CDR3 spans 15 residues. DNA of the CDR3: TGTGCCAGCAGCTTACCTACAGGGGGGAAGAATGAGCAGTTCTTC. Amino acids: CASSLPTGGKNEQFF.

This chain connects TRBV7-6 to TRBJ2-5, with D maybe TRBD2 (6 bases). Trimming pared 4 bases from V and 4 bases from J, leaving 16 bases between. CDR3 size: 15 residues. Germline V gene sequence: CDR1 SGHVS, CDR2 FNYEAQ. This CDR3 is CASSSKFGGTETQYF. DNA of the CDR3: TGTGCCAGCAGCTCAAAATTCGGGGGAACAGAGACCCAGTACTTC. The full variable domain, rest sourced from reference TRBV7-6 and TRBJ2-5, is GAGVSQSPRYKVTKRGQDVALRCDPISGHVSLYWYRQALGQGPEFLTYFNYEAQQDKSGLPNDRFSAERPEGSISTLTIQRTEQRDSAMYRCASSSKFGGTETQYFGPGTRLLVL.

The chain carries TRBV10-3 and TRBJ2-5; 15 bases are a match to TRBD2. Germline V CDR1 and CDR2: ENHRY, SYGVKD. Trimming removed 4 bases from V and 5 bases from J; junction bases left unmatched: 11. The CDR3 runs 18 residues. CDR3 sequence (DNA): TGTGCCATCAGTGGGGGACTAGCGGGAGGAGGTGTTAAGGAGACCCAGTACTTC. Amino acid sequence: CAISGGLAGGGVKETQYF.

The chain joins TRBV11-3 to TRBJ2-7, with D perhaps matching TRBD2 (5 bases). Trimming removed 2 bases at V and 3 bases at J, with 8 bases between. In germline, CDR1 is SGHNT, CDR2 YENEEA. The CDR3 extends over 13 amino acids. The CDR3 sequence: CASSLRTYYEQYF. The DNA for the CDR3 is TGTGCCAGCAGCTTAAGGACTTACTACGAGCAGTACTTC.

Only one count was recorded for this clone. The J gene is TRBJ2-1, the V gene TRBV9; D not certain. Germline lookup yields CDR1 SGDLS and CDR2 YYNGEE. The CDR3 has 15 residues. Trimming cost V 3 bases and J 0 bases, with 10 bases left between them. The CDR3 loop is CASSAARGSYNEQFF. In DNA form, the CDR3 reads TGTGCCAGCAGCGCCGCTAGAGGCTCCTACAATGAGCAGTTCTTC.

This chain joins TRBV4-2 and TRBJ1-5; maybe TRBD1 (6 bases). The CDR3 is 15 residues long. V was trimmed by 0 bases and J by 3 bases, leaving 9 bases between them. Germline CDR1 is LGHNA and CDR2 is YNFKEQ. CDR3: CASSQDGQYNQPQHF. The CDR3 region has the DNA TGTGCCAGCAGCCAAGATGGACAGTACAATCAGCCCCAGCATTTT.

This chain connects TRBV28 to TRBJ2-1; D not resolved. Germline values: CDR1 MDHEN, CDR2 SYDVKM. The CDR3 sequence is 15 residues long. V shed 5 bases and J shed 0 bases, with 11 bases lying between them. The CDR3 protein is CASSLTLASYNEQFF. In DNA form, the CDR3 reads TGTGCCAGCAGTCTCACCCTGGCCTCCTACAATGAGCAGTTCTTC.

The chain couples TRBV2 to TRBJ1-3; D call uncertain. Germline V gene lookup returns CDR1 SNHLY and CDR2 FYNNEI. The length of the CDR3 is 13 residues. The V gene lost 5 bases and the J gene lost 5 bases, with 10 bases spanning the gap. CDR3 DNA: TGTGCCAGCAGTACACGAGACAGAAACACCATATATTTT. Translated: CASSTRDRNTIYF.

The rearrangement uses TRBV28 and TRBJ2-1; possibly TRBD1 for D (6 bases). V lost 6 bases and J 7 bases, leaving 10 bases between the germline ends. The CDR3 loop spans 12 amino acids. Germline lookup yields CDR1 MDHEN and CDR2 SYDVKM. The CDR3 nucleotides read TGTGCCAGCAGCCGGACAGTAAATGAGCAGTTCTTC. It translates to CASSRTVNEQFF.

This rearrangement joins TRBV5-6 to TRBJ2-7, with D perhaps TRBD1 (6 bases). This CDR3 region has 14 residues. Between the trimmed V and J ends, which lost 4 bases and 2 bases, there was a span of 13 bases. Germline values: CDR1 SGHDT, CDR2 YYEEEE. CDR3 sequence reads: CASSPDSSTYEQYF. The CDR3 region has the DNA TGTGCCAGCAGCCCGGACAGTTCCACCTACGAGCAGTACTTC.

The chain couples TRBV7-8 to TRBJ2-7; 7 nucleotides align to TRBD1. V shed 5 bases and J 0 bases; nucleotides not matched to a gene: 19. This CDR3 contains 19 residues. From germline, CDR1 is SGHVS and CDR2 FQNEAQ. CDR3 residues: CASSGIRDSQRWSSYEQYF. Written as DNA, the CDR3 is TGTGCCAGCAGCGGAATCCGGGACAGTCAGAGATGGAGCTCCTACGAGCAGTACTTC.

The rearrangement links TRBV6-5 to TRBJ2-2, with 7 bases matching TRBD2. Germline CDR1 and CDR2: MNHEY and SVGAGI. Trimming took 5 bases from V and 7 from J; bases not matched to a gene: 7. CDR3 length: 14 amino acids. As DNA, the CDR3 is TGTGCCAGCAGTCCTATGGGAGGGGTCGGGGAGCTGTTTTTT. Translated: CASSPMGGVGELFF.

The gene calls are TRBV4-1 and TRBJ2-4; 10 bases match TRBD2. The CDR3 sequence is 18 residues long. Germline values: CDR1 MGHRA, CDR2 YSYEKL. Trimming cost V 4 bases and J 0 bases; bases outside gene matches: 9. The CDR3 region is CASSLDVAGGRAKNIQYF. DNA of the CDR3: TGCGCCAGCAGCCTGGATGTAGCGGGAGGCCGAGCCAAAAACATTCAGTACTTC.

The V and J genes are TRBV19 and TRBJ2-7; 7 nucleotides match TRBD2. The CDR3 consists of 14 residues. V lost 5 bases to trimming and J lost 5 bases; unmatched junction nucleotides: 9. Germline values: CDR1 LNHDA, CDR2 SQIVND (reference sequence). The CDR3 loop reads CASSQVGGSDEQYF. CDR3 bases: TGTGCCAGTAGTCAGGTGGGAGGGAGCGACGAGCAGTACTTC.

The chain's CDR3 is CASQREAGANVLTF. Here the CDR3 DNA reads TGTGCCAGCCAAAGGGAGGCTGGGGCCAACGTCCTGACTTTC. The chain joins TRBV18 to TRBJ2-6; TRBD2 might be the D (6 bases). CDR3 size: 14 residues. CDR1 is KGHSH, CDR2 LQKENI, per germline. V was pared by 8 bases and J by 2 bases, with 10 bases between.

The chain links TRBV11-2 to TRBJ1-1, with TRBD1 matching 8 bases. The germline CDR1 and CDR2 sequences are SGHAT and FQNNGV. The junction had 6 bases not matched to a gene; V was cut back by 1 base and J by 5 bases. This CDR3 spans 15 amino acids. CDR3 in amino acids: CASSLGAGGLTEAFF. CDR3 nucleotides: TGTGCCAGCAGCTTAGGTGCAGGGGGCTTAACTGAAGCTTTCTTT.

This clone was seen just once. The CDR3 spells CSVDPGGTEAFF. CDR3 nucleotide sequence: TGCAGCGTTGACCCAGGGGGGACTGAAGCTTTCTTT. This sequence joins TRBV29-1 and TRBJ1-1, with 7 bases aligning to TRBD1. CDR1 is SQVTM and CDR2 is ANQGSEA in the germline V gene. The CDR3 length is 12 residues. V dropped 3 bases and J dropped 5; count of bases not matched to a gene: 3.

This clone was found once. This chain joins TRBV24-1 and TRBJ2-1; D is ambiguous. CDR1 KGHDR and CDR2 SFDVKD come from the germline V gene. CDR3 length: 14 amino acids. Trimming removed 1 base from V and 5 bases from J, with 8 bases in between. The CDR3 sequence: CATSDFNRNNEQFF. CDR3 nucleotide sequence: TGTGCCACCAGTGATTTTAACAGAAACAATGAGCAGTTCTTC.

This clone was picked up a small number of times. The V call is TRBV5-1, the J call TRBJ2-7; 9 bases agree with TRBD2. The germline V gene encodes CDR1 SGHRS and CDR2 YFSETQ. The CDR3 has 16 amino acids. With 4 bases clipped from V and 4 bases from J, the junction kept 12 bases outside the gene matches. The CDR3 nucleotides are TGCGCCAGCAGCGCTACTTCCGGACTAGCGCCGTACGAGCAGTACTTC. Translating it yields CASSATSGLAPYEQYF. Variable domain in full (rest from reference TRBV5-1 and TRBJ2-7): KAGVTQTPRYLIKTRGQQVTLSCSPISGHRSVSWYQQTPGQGLQFLFEYFSETQRNKGNFPGRFSGRQFSNSRSEMNVSTLELGDSALYLCASSATSGLAPYEQYFGPGTRLTVT.

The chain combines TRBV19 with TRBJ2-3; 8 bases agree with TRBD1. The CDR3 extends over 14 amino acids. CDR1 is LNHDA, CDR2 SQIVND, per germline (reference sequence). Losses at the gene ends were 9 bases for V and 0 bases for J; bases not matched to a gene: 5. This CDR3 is CASRGTGSTDTQYF. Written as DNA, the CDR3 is TGTGCCAGCAGGGGGACAGGCAGCACAGATACGCAGTATTTT.

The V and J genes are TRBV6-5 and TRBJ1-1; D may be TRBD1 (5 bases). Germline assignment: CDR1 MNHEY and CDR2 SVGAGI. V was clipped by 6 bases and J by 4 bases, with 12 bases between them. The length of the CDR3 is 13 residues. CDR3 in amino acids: CASRPRAITEAFF. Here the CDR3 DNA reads TGTGCCAGCAGACCCAGGGCGATCACTGAAGCTTTCTTT.

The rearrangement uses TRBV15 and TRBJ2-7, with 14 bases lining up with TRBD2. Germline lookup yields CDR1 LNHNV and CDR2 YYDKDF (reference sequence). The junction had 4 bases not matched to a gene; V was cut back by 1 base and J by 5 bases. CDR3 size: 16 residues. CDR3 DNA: TGTGCCACCAGCAGAGCTCCGGGACTAGCGGGAGACGAGCAGTACTTC. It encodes CATSRAPGLAGDEQYF.

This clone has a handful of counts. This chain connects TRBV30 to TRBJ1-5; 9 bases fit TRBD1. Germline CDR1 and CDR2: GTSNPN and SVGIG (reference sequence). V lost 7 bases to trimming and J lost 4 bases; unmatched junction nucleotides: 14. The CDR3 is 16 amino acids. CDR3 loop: CALQASGTGLNQPQHF. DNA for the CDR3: TGTGCCTTACAAGCCTCCGGGACAGGGTTGAATCAGCCCCAGCATTTT.